Below are 21 T cell receptor beta chains sequenced from a single sample in a study of response to subunit inactivated influenza vaccine. MiXCR was run by TCRdb on the RT-PCR reads, yielding one entry per CDR3 protein. This table has 450,000 to 600,000 distinct CDR3 sequences, 7.6% appearing once. The source was PBMCs from blood, collected approximately 25 months after vaccination. Receptors originate from a man between 50 and 75 years old who received an inactivated influenza vaccine.

This clonotype was detected only a few times. The genes are TRBV25-1 and TRBJ2-3, with 7 bases fitting TRBD2. V dropped 6 bases and J dropped 0; count of bases not matched to a gene: 6. Germline V gene data show CDR1 as MGHDK and CDR2 as SYGVNS. This CDR3 is 15 amino acids long. The CDR3 nucleotides are TGTGCCAGCAGCGGCGTGGGAGGGAGCACAGATACGCAGTATTTT. Encoded protein: CASSGVGGSTDTQYF.

The rearrangement joins TRBV7-9 to TRBJ2-7, with 12 positions matching TRBD2. Germline V gene data show CDR1 as SEHNR and CDR2 as FQNEAQ (reference sequence). V trimming: 4 bases; J trimming: 0 bases; junction bases outside the gene matches: 4. The CDR3 spans 16 residues. CDR3 DNA sequence: TGTGCCAGCAGCTCCCTAGCGGGGGGGAGCTCCTACGAGCAGTACTTC. As protein: CASSSLAGGSSYEQYF.

The V and J genes are TRBV20-1 and TRBJ1-2, with D maybe TRBD1 (5 bases). The germline CDR1 and CDR2 sequences are DFQATT and SNEGSKA (reference sequence). The CDR3 extends over 11 amino acids. The V and J ends lost 6 bases and 9 bases respectively, with 14 bases between them. The CDR3 is CSATTGTSYTF. CDR3 nucleotide sequence: TGCAGTGCCACTACCGGGACCAGCTACACCTTC.

The sample holds many counts of this clonotype. CDR3 residues: CASGLGQTYQETQYF. The CDR3 nucleotides are TGTGCTAGTGGTTTGGGACAGACGTACCAAGAGACCCAGTACTTC. This chain links TRBV12-5 with TRBJ2-5; possible D gene TRBD1, 5 bases. The germline V gene encodes CDR1 LGHNT and CDR2 FRNRAP. The CDR3 has 15 amino acids. V was trimmed by 1 base and J by 0 bases, leaving 9 bases between them.

A few counts support this clonotype. This CDR3 reads CASSEGLSGTGELFF. Written as DNA, the CDR3 is TGTGCCAGCAGCGAGGGGCTTAGTGGGACCGGGGAGCTGTTTTTT. The rearrangement joins TRBV11-1 to TRBJ2-2, with D perhaps being TRBD1 or TRBD2 (5 bases each). Trimming removed 5 bases from V and 5 bases from J, with 15 bases in between. The CDR3 has 15 residues. Per the germline V gene, CDR1 is SGHAT and CDR2 is FQDESV (reference sequence).

This chain joins TRBV5-1 and TRBJ1-2, with 10 nucleotides matching TRBD1. Germline CDR1 and CDR2: SGHRS and YFSETQ. The CDR3 extends over 14 amino acids. J was trimmed by 8 bases and V by 3 bases; bases with no gene match: 7. The DNA for the CDR3 is TGCGCCAGCAGCTCGGGGACAGGGGCAATGGGCTACACCTTC. Protein: CASSSGTGAMGYTF.

This clonotype was found a few times. This chain connects TRBV7-2 to TRBJ2-1; D is perhaps TRBD1 (6 bases). Between the trimmed V and J ends, which lost 5 bases and 6 bases, there was a span of 14 bases. In germline, CDR1 is SGHTA, CDR2 FQGNSA. There are 14 residues in the CDR3. The CDR3 here is CASSLWTESNEQFF. The CDR3, as DNA: TGTGCCAGCAGCCTATGGACAGAAAGCAATGAGCAGTTCTTC.

The chain has TRBV7-8 and TRBJ1-5; D unclear. Trimming stripped 5 bases from V and 6 bases from J, with 11 bases between. This CDR3 region has 13 residues. Germline CDR1 SGHVS, CDR2 FQNEAQ. This CDR3 reads CASSPQQRQPQHF. CDR3 sequence (DNA): TGTGCCAGCAGCCCGCAACAGCGTCAGCCCCAGCATTTT.

This clonotype was detected ten times or more. CDR3 sequence reads: CASSLRASEQTGELFF. The CDR3 nucleotides are TGTGCCAGCAGTTTAAGGGCTAGTGAACAGACCGGGGAGCTGTTTTTT. V is TRBV3-1 and J is TRBJ2-2; D gene uncertain. CDR3 size: 16 residues. The germline V gene encodes CDR1 LGHDT and CDR2 YNNKEL (reference sequence). V was trimmed by 6 bases and J by 5 bases, leaving 19 bases between them.

This clonotype occurred a few times. The gene calls are TRBV11-2 and TRBJ1-2, with D uncertain. The V end lost 5 bases, the J end lost 8 bases, and 15 bases lay between the germline ends. The V gene's germline CDR1 is SGHAT and CDR2 FQNNGV. The CDR3 runs 13 residues. CDR3: CASSLVLGNGYTF. The CDR3 nucleotides read TGTGCCAGCAGCCTAGTGTTGGGGAACGGCTACACCTTC.

This clonotype has a count of ten or more. The J gene is TRBJ2-3, the V gene TRBV20-1; no clear D. Germline V gene data show CDR1 as DFQATT and CDR2 as SNEGSKA (reference sequence). Trimming left V 5 bases short and J 2 bases short, with 11 bases between. The CDR3 length is 13 residues. Here the CDR3 DNA reads TGCAGTGCTCCGGACGGATACACAGATACGCAGTATTTT. Amino acids: CSAPDGYTDTQYF.

This clonotype was seen only a few times. The chain is built from TRBV25-1 and TRBJ1-1; 7 positions agree with TRBD1. Germline CDR1 and CDR2: MGHDK and SYGVNS. V lost 6 bases and J lost 5; bases outside the gene matches: 3. CDR3 length: 12 residues. The CDR3, as DNA: TGTGCCAGCAGAAGGGGGCCAACTGAAGCTTTCTTT. Translation gives CASRRGPTEAFF.

The chain joins TRBV29-1 to TRBJ2-5; the D is unclear. The V end was cut by 5 bases, the J end by 0 bases, with 10 bases between. CDR1 and CDR2 from the germline V gene are SQVTM and ANQGSEA. This CDR3 has 13 residues. CDR3 residues: CSVYREYQETQYF. DNA of the CDR3: TGCAGCGTTTATCGTGAGTACCAAGAGACCCAGTACTTC.

There are a few counts of this clonotype. In nucleotides, the CDR3 is TGTGCCAGCAGTACGCTGACGGTAGCCAAAAACATTCAGTACTTC. Protein sequence: CASSTLTVAKNIQYF. The chain links TRBV6-2 or TRBV6-3 to TRBJ2-4, with no clear D. The CDR3 runs 15 residues. With 5 bases removed from V and 0 bases from J, the gap between germline ends came to 11 bases. CDR1 and CDR2 (germline): MNHEY, SVGEGT.

This clonotype came up a few times. The V call is TRBV4-2, the J call TRBJ2-1; the match to TRBD2 covers 7 bases. Losses at the gene ends were 1 base for V and 10 bases for J; bases not matched to a gene: 16. From germline, CDR1 is LGHNA and CDR2 YNFKEQ. There are 17 residues in the CDR3. In nucleotides, the CDR3 is TGTGCCAGCAGCCAAGGTGGTAGGGCGGGAGTCGCGGAGGAGCAGTTCTTC. It is translated as CASSQGGRAGVAEEQFF.

This rearrangement joins TRBV20-1 to TRBJ2-4, with D perhaps matching TRBD1 or TRBD2 (5 bases each). V dropped 2 bases and J dropped 1 base, with 6 bases sitting between them. The CDR3 totals 13 residues. CDR1 is DFQATT, CDR2 SNEGSKA, per germline (reference sequence). The CDR3 spells CSARRDAKNIQYF. The CDR3, as DNA: TGCAGTGCTAGAAGGGACGCCAAAAACATTCAGTACTTC.

This chain uses TRBV20-1 with TRBJ2-1; a weak D match, TRBD1 (6 bases). V was clipped by 1 base and J by 1 base, with 11 bases between them. This CDR3 is 15 amino acids long. Germline V lookup: CDR1 DFQATT, CDR2 SNEGSKA (reference sequence). The CDR3 DNA reads TGCAGTGCTAGAGTTCCGGGACAATCCTACAATGAGCAGTTCTTC. It translates to CSARVPGQSYNEQFF.

The chain couples TRBV5-1 to TRBJ2-3; 12 positions agree with TRBD2. The CDR3 extends over 17 amino acids. With V trimmed by 0 bases and J by 9 bases, 11 bases remained unmatched. The germline CDR1 and CDR2 sequences are SGHRS and YFSETQ. The DNA for the CDR3 is TGCGCCAGCAGCTTGGCCTCTCTAGCGGGAGGGGCCGGGACGCAGTATTTT. It is translated as CASSLASLAGGAGTQYF.

This chain uses TRBV5-1 with TRBJ1-2; D uncertain. V was shortened by 4 bases and J by 4 bases, with 14 bases between the two germline ends. The germline V gene encodes CDR1 SGHRS and CDR2 YFSETQ. The CDR3 covers 14 residues. DNA of the CDR3: TGCGCCAGCAGCCCCGCCGGCAGCAGCTATGGCTACACCTTC. Translated: CASSPAGSSYGYTF. Filled out from reference TRBV5-1 and TRBJ1-2, the complete variable domain reads KAGVTQTPRYLIKTRGQQVTLSCSPISGHRSVSWYQQTPGQGLQFLFEYFSETQRNKGNFPGRFSGRQFSNSRSEMNVSTLELGDSALYLCASSPAGSSYGYTFGSGTRLTVV.

This clonotype has at least ten counts. The rearrangement links TRBV28 to TRBJ2-4; 11 nucleotides align to TRBD1. V was clipped by 3 bases and J by 3 bases; unmatched bases: 4. Germline V gene sequence: CDR1 MDHEN, CDR2 SYDVKM. CDR3 length: 16 amino acids. The CDR3 spells CASSFRTGGHKNIQYF. CDR3 coding DNA: TGTGCCAGCAGTTTTAGGACAGGGGGCCACAAAAACATTCAGTACTTC.

About this clonotype: Germline is not matched at one junction end, which may reflect a read error. The V call is TRBV7-6, the J call TRBJ2-3; D is uncertain. The germline V gene has CDR1 SGHVS and CDR2 FNYEAQ. This CDR3 region has 13 residues. CDR3 bases: TGTCCCAGCAGCTTAACAGCGAACTCGGGGCAGTATTTT. It specifies CPSSLTANSGQYF.